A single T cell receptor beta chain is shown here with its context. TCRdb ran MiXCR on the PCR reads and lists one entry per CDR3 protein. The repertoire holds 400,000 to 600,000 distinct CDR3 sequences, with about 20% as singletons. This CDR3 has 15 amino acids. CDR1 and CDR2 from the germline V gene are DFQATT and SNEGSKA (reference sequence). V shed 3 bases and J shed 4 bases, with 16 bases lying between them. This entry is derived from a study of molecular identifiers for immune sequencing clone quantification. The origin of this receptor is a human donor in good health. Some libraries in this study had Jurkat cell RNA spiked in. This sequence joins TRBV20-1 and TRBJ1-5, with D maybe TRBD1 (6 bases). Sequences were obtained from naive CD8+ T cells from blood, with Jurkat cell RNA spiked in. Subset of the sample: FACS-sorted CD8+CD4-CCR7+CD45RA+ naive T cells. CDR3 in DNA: TGCAGTGCTAGCCTGGGGGCAGGAGGGAATCAGCCCCAGCATTTT. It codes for CSASLGAGGNQPQHF.